A selection of T cell receptor beta chains follows, all from one sample in a study of early T cells in non-severe SARS-CoV-2 infection. TCRdb re-called the 5' RACE reads with MiXCR, one entry per CDR3 protein. The repertoire holds about 60,000 distinct CDR3 sequences, with 5.6% as singletons. The sequencing sample was made of whole blood. Receptors originate from an adult who was a healthcare worker with PCR-confirmed SARS-CoV-2 infection or an uninfected control (not recorded which). Each CDR3 is given without its conserved first and last residue. D genes are given only for firm matches.

cdr3_length d_call j_call v_call cdr3_aa
12 . TRBJ1-5 TRBV6-5 ASSSTTVHQPQH
12 TRBD2 TRBJ2-1 TRBV6-1 ATFPGLHHNEQF
13 TRBD1 TRBJ1-1 TRBV5-1 ASSSGQGLWTEAF
11 . TRBJ2-2 TRBV5-1 ASSLGETGELF
10 . TRBJ2-7 TRBV29-1 SVGTGGYEQY
13 TRBD2 TRBJ2-1 TRBV5-1 ASSLGLAGDNEQF
13 . TRBJ2-2 TRBV6-1 ASRYETANTGELF
13 TRBD2 TRBJ2-2 TRBV20-1 SARTSGSNTGELF
13 TRBD2 TRBJ2-3 TRBV11-2 ASSLTSGNRDTQY
10 . TRBJ1-1 TRBV20-1 SPLADNTEAF
11 TRBD1 TRBJ1-6 TRBV20-1 SASRGRNSPLH
13 . TRBJ2-2 TRBV4-2 ASLPNTVNTGELF
10 . TRBJ2-5 TRBV6-5 ASKLRGGTQY
12 TRBD1 TRBJ1-2 TRBV4-1 ASRQGESNYGYT
10 . TRBJ1-4 TRBV6-6 ASQGVSEKLF
13 TRBD2 TRBJ2-7 TRBV12-3/TRBV12-4 ASSLSSGRASEQY
11 . TRBJ1-2 TRBV6-5 ASSYSGDGGYT
13 . TRBJ2-7 TRBV6-5 ASRTQDGWSSEQY
11 . TRBJ2-5 TRBV7-6 ASWPGGQETQY
13 . TRBJ1-5 TRBV6-1 ASSELRGFNQPQH
16 . TRBJ2-7 TRBV7-2 ASSLRRPGRGDSYEQY
8 . TRBJ1-1 TRBV20-1 SAREVVAF
13 . TRBJ1-2 TRBV27 ASSFRPGSLYGYT
12 TRBD2 TRBJ2-7 TRBV7-2 ASSSSGGSYEQY
14 . TRBJ1-5 TRBV6-1 ASSAPPRAGNQPQH
13 TRBD2 TRBJ2-3 TRBV6-4 ASSPATSGTDTQY
13 TRBD2 TRBJ2-1 TRBV5-6 ASSRTSGAYNEQF
13 TRBD1 TRBJ2-7 TRBV25-1 ASSGTAGQGYEQY
14 . TRBJ2-3 TRBV14 ASSQGGHPSTDTQY
11 . TRBJ1-1 TRBV7-2 ASSRVEGTEAF
14 . TRBJ1-2 TRBV30 AWSLGGGRPNYGYT
13 TRBD2 TRBJ2-7 TRBV9 ASSPFSGGAYEQY
11 . TRBJ2-1 TRBV5-4 ASSVEPYNEQF
13 . TRBJ1-4 TRBV15 ATSGGQRQNEKLF
13 TRBD1 TRBJ2-2 TRBV20-1 SATPRGPNTGELF
10 . TRBJ2-1 TRBV11-3 ASSFRVNEQF
12 . TRBJ2-3 TRBV9 ASSVADFTDTQY
14 TRBD1 TRBJ1-1 TRBV7-9 ASSSPPGGRGTEAF
10 . TRBJ2-1 TRBV12-5 ASGEGPYEQF
13 . TRBJ2-5 TRBV15 ATSRADKEQETQY
9 . TRBJ1-2 TRBV29-1 SGGGVTGYT
12 . TRBJ1-4 TRBV10-3 AIRGGGQEEKLF